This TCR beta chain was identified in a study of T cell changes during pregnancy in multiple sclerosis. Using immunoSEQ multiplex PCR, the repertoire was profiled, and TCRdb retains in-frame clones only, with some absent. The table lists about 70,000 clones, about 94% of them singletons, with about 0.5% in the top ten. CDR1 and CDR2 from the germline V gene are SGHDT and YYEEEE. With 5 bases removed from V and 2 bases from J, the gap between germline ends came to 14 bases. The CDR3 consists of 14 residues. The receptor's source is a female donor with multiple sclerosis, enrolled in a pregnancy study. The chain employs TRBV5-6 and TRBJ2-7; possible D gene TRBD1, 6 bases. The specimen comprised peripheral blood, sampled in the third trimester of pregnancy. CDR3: CASRPSQGPYEQYF. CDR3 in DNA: TGTGCCAGCAGACCATCACAGGGACCCTACGAGCAGTACTTC. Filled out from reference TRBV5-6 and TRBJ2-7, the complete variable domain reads DAGVTQSPTHLIKTRGQQVTLRCSPKSGHDTVSWYQQALGQGPQFIFQYYEEEERQRGNFPDRFSGHQFPNYSSELNVNALLLGDSALYLCASRPSQGPYEQYFGPGTRLTVT.